Following are 21 T cell receptor beta chains from one sample sequenced in a study of CD8 T cells in Susac syndrome. Random hexamers were used to reverse transcribe the RNA input (0.5 to 1 ug). In TCRdb, the immunoSEQ multiplex PCR reads were re-called with MiXCR into one record per CDR3 protein. The table has 20,000 to 25,000 distinct CDR3 sequences, about 92% seen once. Sample: CD8+ T cells from PBMCs. These receptors came from a human donor in good health.

This chain uses TRBV5-6 with TRBJ2-7, with D maybe TRBD2 (6 bases). Germline CDR1 SGHDT, CDR2 YYEEEE. V dropped 4 bases and J dropped 6 bases, with 8 bases sitting between them. This CDR3 has 11 amino acids. Here the CDR3 reads CASSRGSEQYF. The CDR3 DNA follows: TGTGCCAGCAGCCGGGGGAGCGAGCAGTACTTC.

V gene TRBV5-4 combines with J gene TRBJ1-2; tentative D call: TRBD1 (6 bases). With 4 bases removed from V and 3 bases from J, the gap between germline ends came to 16 bases. This CDR3 comprises 15 residues. Germline V CDR1 and CDR2: SGHNT, YYREEE (reference sequence). CDR3 sequence: CASSMKQGKHYGYTF. CDR3 nucleotides: TGTGCCAGCAGCATGAAACAGGGAAAGCACTATGGCTACACCTTC.

The rearrangement links TRBV7-8 to TRBJ2-5; D is ambiguous. There are 15 residues in the CDR3. Trimming shortened V by 5 bases and J by 2 bases, and 15 bases separated the two germline ends. Germline V gives CDR1 SGHVS, CDR2 FQNEAQ. The CDR3 nucleotides are TGTGCCAGCAGCACCCCGAGTGACGGTCAAGAGACCCAGTACTTC. Residues: CASSTPSDGQETQYF.

The chain uses TRBV11-2 and TRBJ2-5; TRBD2 matches at 9 bases. The CDR3 spans 14 residues. Trimming took 9 bases from V and 2 from J; bases not matched to a gene: 7. CDR1 is SGHAT, CDR2 FQNNGV, per germline. CDR3 residues: CASSSGVGQETQYF. CDR3 DNA: TGTGCCAGTTCTAGCGGGGTAGGGCAAGAGACCCAGTACTTC. Based on the CDR3 plus reference TRBV11-2 and TRBJ2-5, the full variable domain is EAGVAQSPRYKIIEKRQSVAFWCNPISGHATLYWYQQILGQGPKLLIQFQNNGVVDDSQLPKDRFSAERLKGVDSTLKIQPAKLEDSAVYLCASSSGVGQETQYFGPGTRLLVL.

The chain has TRBV4-3 and TRBJ1-2; D may be TRBD1 (5 bases). Trimming shortened V by 1 base and J by 5 bases, and 23 bases separated the two germline ends. The CDR3 totals 18 residues. Germline values: CDR1 LGHNA, CDR2 YSLEER. CDR3 nucleotides: TGCGCCAGCAGCCAAGTTGGTGATTTTCCGGGGGTCGCTTATGGCTACACCTTC. It codes for CASSQVGDFPGVAYGYTF.

V and J are TRBV7-2 and TRBJ2-5; D is unresolved. CDR1 is SGHTA, CDR2 FQGNSA, per germline. The CDR3 totals 15 residues. V was trimmed by 5 bases and J by 4 bases, leaving 17 bases between them. The DNA of the CDR3 is TGTGCCAGCAGCCCTTCCTCAGGCAGGCGAGAGACCCAGTACTTC. The encoded protein is CASSPSSGRRETQYF.

The V and J genes are TRBV12-3 or TRBV12-4 and TRBJ2-1; D remains ambiguous. This CDR3 has 10 residues. V was pared by 3 bases and J by 10 bases, with 4 bases between. Written as DNA, the CDR3 is TGTGCCAGCAGTTTTGGGGAGCAGTTCTTC. Translation gives CASSFGEQFF.

CDR3 residues: CASSFSGGRDTQYF. In nucleotides, the CDR3 is TGTGCCAGCAGCTTTAGTGGGGGCAGGGATACGCAGTATTTT. The rearrangement links TRBV5-4 to TRBJ2-3; D might be TRBD1 (6 bases). Germline CDR1 SGHNT, CDR2 YYREEE (reference sequence). Trimming removed 2 bases at V and 6 bases at J, with 13 bases between. The CDR3 is made up of 14 amino acids.

The rearrangement links TRBV18 to TRBJ1-1; tentative D call: TRBD1 (5 bases). This CDR3 spans 14 amino acids. Trimming cost V 0 bases and J 10 bases, with 15 bases left between them. Germline CDR1 reads KGHSH; CDR2 reads LQKENI. CDR3 in DNA: TGTGCCAGCTCACCACCGGGAAGGGGCGTAGGAGCTTTCTTT. Translating it yields CASSPPGRGVGAFF.

The J gene is TRBJ2-7, the V gene TRBV7-9; possibly TRBD1 for D (5 bases). Trimming took 2 bases from V and 0 from J, leaving 8 bases between them. In germline, CDR1 is SEHNR, CDR2 FQNEAQ (reference sequence). This CDR3 is 14 amino acids long. This CDR3 is CASSLSTVSYEQYF. CDR3 DNA sequence: TGTGCCAGCAGCTTATCGACAGTCTCCTACGAGCAGTACTTC.

This clonotype has only a few counts. V usage is TRBV4-1 and J usage is TRBJ2-7; tentatively, D is TRBD2 (5 bases). This CDR3 is built from 13 residues. Germline V gene data show CDR1 as MGHRA and CDR2 as YSYEKL. The ends were cut back, 5 bases at V and 7 bases at J, with 15 bases in the middle. The CDR3 reads CASSLYERREQYF. The CDR3 DNA sequence: TGCGCCAGCAGCTTATATGAGCGGAGGGAGCAGTACTTC.

About this clonotype itself: The junction differs from germline at one of its ends, possibly a read error. The gene calls are TRBV7-7 and TRBJ2-2; 9 bases are a match to TRBD1. The CDR3 covers 14 residues. The germline CDR1 and CDR2 sequences are SSHAT and FNYEAQ (reference sequence). The CDR3 DNA sequence: TGTGCTAGCAGAGAGGACAGGGGCACCGGGGAGCTGTTTTTT. It translates to CASREDRGTGELFF.

This chain connects TRBV5-1 to TRBJ1-1, with D possibly TRBD1 on 5 matching bases. Germline V gives CDR1 SGHRS, CDR2 YFSETQ. V was cut by 2 bases and J by 4 bases, with 9 bases left in between. The CDR3 loop spans 13 amino acids. The CDR3: CASSFGTPTEAFF. For the CDR3, the DNA is TGCGCCAGCAGCTTTGGGACGCCCACTGAAGCTTTCTTT.

This chain joins TRBV9 and TRBJ2-2; TRBD1 is a possible D gene (6 bases). This CDR3 contains 13 residues. The germline V gene encodes CDR1 SGDLS and CDR2 YYNGEE. The ends were cut back, 0 bases at V and 6 bases at J, with 6 bases in the middle. CDR3 protein: CASSVEGAGELFF. CDR3 sequence (DNA): TGTGCCAGCAGCGTAGAGGGGGCCGGGGAGCTGTTTTTT.

The table lists this clonotype with a count of one. The V gene is TRBV20-1, the J gene TRBJ2-7, with D perhaps assigned TRBD1 or TRBD2 (6 bases each). The V gene lost 6 bases and the J gene lost 0 bases, with 21 bases spanning the gap. CDR1 DFQATT and CDR2 SNEGSKA come from the germline V gene (reference sequence). The CDR3 is 16 amino acids. The chain's CDR3 is CSARVGGRGSSYEQYF. In nucleotides, the CDR3 is TGCAGTGCCCGCGTAGGGGGGCGGGGTAGCTCCTACGAGCAGTACTTC.

The V and J genes are TRBV12-3 or TRBV12-4 and TRBJ2-2; D is unresolved. The CDR3 totals 13 residues. Trimming removed 1 base at V and 3 bases at J, with 3 bases between. The CDR3 region is CASSLGDTGELFF. The CDR3 region has the DNA TGTGCCAGCAGTTTAGGGGACACCGGGGAGCTGTTTTTT.

Comments on this clonotype: The junction departs from the called germline gene at one end, perhaps through a read error. The CDR3 is CASSKGQNF. The CDR3 nucleotides read TGTGCCAGCAGCAAGGGCCAGAATTTT. The chain couples TRBV7-9 to TRBJ2-3; D remains ambiguous. The CDR3 contains 9 residues. Germline assignment: CDR1 SEHNR and CDR2 FQNEAQ (reference sequence).

The chain joins TRBV29-1 to TRBJ1-2; D unclear. The germline gives CDR1 SQVTM, CDR2 ANQGSEA. Trimming cost V 0 bases and J 8 bases, with 13 bases left between them. This CDR3 has 13 amino acids. The CDR3 here is CSVEDSLEGGYTF. CDR3 sequence (DNA): TGCAGCGTTGAAGATTCCCTCGAGGGAGGCTACACCTTC.

The rearrangement joins TRBV6-7 to TRBJ2-1, with D perhaps TRBD1 (6 bases). TRBV6-7 is labeled an ORF, and its function is uncertain. Trimming cost V 2 bases and J 14 bases, with 10 bases left between them. The CDR3 spans 11 residues. CDR3 nucleotides: TGTGCCAGCAGTTACGTCTCAGGGGAGTTCTTC. The encoded protein is CASSYVSGEFF.

This rearrangement joins TRBV7-9 to TRBJ1-2, with a possible D match to TRBD1 (5 bases). In germline, CDR1 is SEHNR, CDR2 FQNEAQ (reference sequence). Deletions cut 5 bases from V and 4 bases from J, with 14 bases between. This CDR3 is 14 amino acids long. The CDR3 nucleotides are TGTGCCAGCAGCCCCGGGGGAGGGCCCTATGGCTACACCTTC. The encoded protein is CASSPGGGPYGYTF.

The chain links TRBV6-5 to TRBJ2-7; D perhaps matches TRBD1 (6 bases). This CDR3 comprises 15 residues. The V and J ends lost 6 bases and 2 bases respectively, with 17 bases between them. Germline V gives CDR1 MNHEY, CDR2 SVGAGI. This chain's CDR3 is CASRLTGHSTYEQYF. In nucleotides, the CDR3 is TGTGCCAGCAGATTGACGGGACACTCCACCTACGAGCAGTACTTC.